The T cell receptor beta chain under discussion was sequenced for a study of cytomegalovirus exposure and HLA in healthy donors. Study outcomes and limitations: Rarity marked most TCR sequences, yet some public TCRs occurred in many donors. Most CMV-associated TCR beta chains appeared HLA-restricted in a later analysis. The study had only CMV serostatus as immune exposure information. Listed as cytomegalovirus-associated were 164 TCR beta chains.

Use of 60 Vbeta and 13 Jbeta primers characterized the PCR. This table comes from immunoSEQ multiplex PCR, and its TCRdb copy is limited to in-frame clones, with some not included. Of 110,000 to 150,000 clones in the sample, roughly 80% were seen once. The trim removed 1 base at V and 0 bases at J, leaving 7 bases unmatched. In germline, CDR1 is SGHTA, CDR2 FQGNSA. The CDR3 runs 17 residues. Details on this clone: The target antigen is unknown.

Sequenced sample: PBMCs. The receptor was isolated from a female donor in good health and CMV-seronegative. The V and J genes are TRBV7-2 and TRBJ1-1; 8 positions agree with TRBD1. Written as DNA, the CDR3 is TGTGCCAGCAGCTTAGGGACAGGGCAGTCAATGAACACTGAAGCTTTCTTT. This sequence encodes CASSLGTGQSMNTEAFF. Drawing the rest from reference TRBV7-2 and TRBJ1-1, the complete variable domain is GAGVSQSPSNKVTEKGKDVELRCDPISGHTALYWYRQSLGQGLEFLIYFQGNSAPDKSGLPSDRFSAERTGGSVSTLTIQRTQQEDSAVYLCASSLGTGQSMNTEAFFGQGTRLTVV.